The source of this TCR beta chain is a study of CD8 T cells in ankylosing spondylitis. Study-level findings and limits: Made up of several highly homologous variants, a TCR beta motif appeared characteristic of ankylosing spondylitis blood.

This clonotype was observed a few times. What it recognizes is unknown. TCRdb redid the calling of the 5' RACE reads with MiXCR, one entry per CDR3 protein. Seen here are around 440,000 distinct CDR3 sequences, approximately 17% observed once, and the top ten hold over 1%. The length of the CDR3 is 16 residues. Germline V gene lookup returns CDR1 KGHDR and CDR2 SFDVKD. Trimming took 2 bases from V and 3 from J, leaving 13 bases between them. The sequence came from a male donor with ankylosing spondylitis. The chain is built from TRBV24-1 and TRBJ1-5, with D unresolved. Sequenced sample: blood, either unsorted or a sorted T cell fraction (not recorded which). The DNA of the CDR3 is TGTGCCACCAGTGATTCATCGTATGGACCCAATCAGCCCCAGCATTTT. Its protein product is CATSDSSYGPNQPQHF.